This T cell receptor (beta chain) was sequenced during a study of cytomegalovirus exposure and HLA in healthy donors (dated by TCRdb to 2015 to 2018). Looking at the study overall: An earlier analysis of 587 of the donors reported about 250 Gb of sequence data and more than 90 million unique TCR beta sequences from roughly 180 million T cells. Approximately 310 gigabases of sequencing data and tens of millions of unique TCR sequences were included in an early release covering about 600 HLA-typed donors. Among the 398 genotyped donors, approximately 76% belonged to the genetic ancestry cluster associated with self-reported Caucasian donors. The study was designed to test whether signatures of past pathogen exposure could be identified by cataloging public T cell receptors. The study used immunosequencing to profile the T cell repertoires of under 700 subjects and linked those repertoires to cytomegalovirus serostatus. Along with the roughly 710-subject first cohort, a separate validation cohort of about 110 different subjects was used. The study combined high-throughput TCR immunosequencing, statistical association of individual TCRs with disease status, and machine learning to predict cytomegalovirus infection status. To study patterns of TCR occurrence, a later analysis re-analyzed previously published TCR beta repertoires from 500 to 850 donors and added high-resolution HLA genotyping. Rather than using new phenotypic data, the later analysis identified candidate immune exposures from TCR beta sequences and from how often those sequences occurred across donors. To decide whether each TCR beta V gene segment behaved as functional or pseudogenic, an earlier analysis of nearly 600 of the donors relied on high-throughput TCR beta sequencing. Donor age, sex, ethnicity and CMV serostatus were collected together with the repertoire data. Genome-wide SNP genotypes for about 65% of the roughly 670 donors were used in a later genetic analysis, which treated that subset as a discovery cohort. Every repertoire in the discovery cohort had been generated on one and the same sequencing platform. HLA typing included class I and class II loci at four-digit resolution. Typing coverage differed by locus: A, B, C, DRB1 and DQB1 were typed in roughly 620-630 donors, DQA1 in 500 to 550, DPA1 in 600 to 610, and DPB1 in 472. About five DR-DQ haplotypes were handled as single units for association and clustering because linkage in the cohort was strong. Across 398 genotyped donors of the cohort, an average of approximately 200,000 unique TCR beta nucleotide sequences per donor were sequenced, and approximately 17% of those sequences were non-productive. What the work shows at the level of the full study, not this receptor alone: In the study, some 180 TCR beta chains were listed as associated with cytomegalovirus. According to the authors, the approach could potentially be generalized to other disease states and immunological phenotypes. HLA typing was unavailable for some donors at each locus, so association tests used only the typed subset. In both the original and validation cohorts, the classifier was reported to diagnose cytomegalovirus status with high specificity and sensitivity. A later genetic analysis reported fewer N-insertions in productive TCRs among donors in an Asian-associated ancestry cluster than the roughly 620-donor mean. The sequencing pipeline was judged likely to have produced a cluster of highly shared sequence variants as a technical artifact. In a later analysis, HLA-associated TCR beta chains were found to be more clonally expanded and to have lower generation probabilities than equally common non-associated chains. According to a later analysis, TCR association rates differed among HLA loci, with DRB1 alleles showing the most associated TCRs and HLA-C alleles showing the fewest. In an earlier analysis of more than 450 of the donors, most TCR beta V segments were observed in productive rearrangements about 87% or about 30% of the time, broadly matching IMGT annotations. Some 16 rarely observed V segments, including chromosome 9 orphons, were excluded from the earlier analysis of a few hundred of the donors because counts were too low. Across donors, most TCR sequences were observed very rarely, whereas some public TCRs were present in many individuals. A later analysis reported that several top co-occurrence clusters appeared linked to parvovirus B19, influenza, CMV and Epstein-Barr virus. The presence/absence analyses assumed that sequencing depth was roughly uniform across donors, and that assumption may not be true. A further reported finding was that TCR beta sequences accurately predicted the HLA-A and HLA-B alleles for most subjects in the first cohort. Only TCR beta chains were sequenced in this cohort, and the absence of alpha or paired-chain data limited detectable features. The 87-base-pair reads could not distinguish some IMGT-functional V segments, including TRBV6-2 and TRBV6-3, so those segments were excluded. Strong co-occurrence of HLA alleles, especially DR and DQ, made assigning TCR associations to individual alleles difficult. An association between a missense DCLRE1C variant and V-gene and J-gene trimming of TCR beta chains was found in a later genetic analysis and replicated in an independent cohort. In a later analysis, most CMV-associated TCR beta chains were found to appear HLA-restricted, with HLA associations seemingly driven largely by CMV exposure. Linkage disequilibrium might explain the correlated functional status among segregating V segments, but an unknown experimental factor could not be excluded. Immune exposure information for the cohort was limited to CMV serostatus. A few of the identified cytomegalovirus-associated TCR beta chains were confirmed in vitro to be specific for cytomegalovirus antigens. A later analysis associated 15,000 to 20,000 TCR beta sequences with specific HLA alleles at a false discovery rate of 0.05.

Library construction relied on the immunoSEQ multiplex PCR assay. The multiplex PCR relied on a mix of 60 forward primers for TCR Vbeta segments and 13 reverse primers for TCR Jbeta segments. A multiplex PCR assay on genomic DNA amplified the CDR3 region of rearranged TCR beta genes. The Illumina HiSeq System was used to sequence the amplified TCR beta libraries as 87-base-pair reads. The authors processed their data as follows. Across the 500 to 700 repertoires, a later analysis counted approximately 75 million unique TCR beta chains, about 10 million of which were shared by at least two donors. Raw reads were error-corrected and collapsed into unique sequences with a nearest-neighbor algorithm that merged closely related sequences to remove PCR and sequencing errors. CDR3 sequences were aligned to IMGT reference sequences to assign V, D and J gene segments. Each retained sequence needed at least a six-nucleotide match to both a V gene segment and a J gene segment. A rearrangement was called productive if the CDR3 had no stop codons and remained in frame with V and J, and every other rearrangement was called non-productive. CDR3 was defined according to IMGT convention as the region running from the second conserved V-encoded cysteine to the conserved J-encoded phenylalanine. The earlier analysis of 450 to 750 of the donors excluded any sequence lacking an unambiguous match to a single V gene segment. In an earlier analysis of 587 of the donors, a V segment was called functional when productive rearrangements were above 56.7%, and segregating when the standard deviation between donors exceeded 5%. A statistical classification framework was built to diagnose cytomegalovirus status from the catalog of TCR beta chain sequences. V and J gene assignment, in a later analysis, came from comparing TCR nucleotide sequences with IMGT/GENE-DB human TR gene sequences. The TCRdist pipeline was used in a later analysis to assign CDR3 sequences and most-parsimonious VDJ recombination scenarios. In a later analysis, every TCR beta chain was defined by the combination of its CDR3 amino acid sequence and its V-gene family, and reads without a unique V-gene family were dropped. To address suspected cross-contamination and a sequencing artifact, a later analysis removed 592 highly shared, low-generation-probability nucleotide sequences. In a later analysis, a clonal expansion index for each public chain was calculated from normalized within-repertoire ranks of inferred template counts. In a later analysis, generation probabilities were computed using a VDJ recombination model fitted to out-of-frame rearrangements, and the results were checked against IGoR. In a later analysis, hypergeometric tests were used to score TCR-TCR, TCR-HLA and TCR-CMV co-occurrence, with a repertoire-size bias correction applied to TCR pairs. To estimate false discovery rates, a later analysis permuted the HLA or CMV assignments 20 times. In a later analysis, co-occurring TCRs were grouped using DBSCAN, and TCRdist sequence similarity was added for clustering within HLA-allele-positive subsets. Repertoires with fewer than 30,000 or more than 120,000 public chains, plus five repertoires with anomalous nucleotide sharing, were excluded from co-occurrence clustering. TCRdb provides this immuneACCESS table in a form limited to in-frame rearrangements. Some clones are lacking; in checked studies, under half of them reflect an unresolved V gene, and why the rest are absent is not known. V and J calls plus clone size are reproduced from that table; the DNA served to infer D and trimming. The sample has more than 150,000 clones on record, 82% of them singletons. Of the sample, approximately 0.74% is held by the ten largest clones.

The cohort was made up of under 800 healthy bone marrow donors. At the time of sampling, every cohort member was nominally healthy, though immune exposures that went unrecorded were likely present. The donor was CMV seronegative and was included in the group of about 400 seronegative cohort members. A peripheral blood sample was collected from each donor, and TCR beta sequencing was performed on peripheral blood mononuclear cells. Genomic DNA extraction from the blood cell samples was performed with the Qiagen DNeasy Blood Extraction Kit. About this clone: Its antigen is unknown. Base qualities are missing; no much larger clone stands one base away.

Trimmed from V: 7 bases; trimmed from J: 0 bases; junction bases lacking a gene match: 12. CDR1 SGHTA and CDR2 FQGNSA are derived from the germline V gene. The CDR3, cysteine through phenylalanine, is 17 amino acids long. Of all the DNA, just the CDR3 is kept, 51 bases in frame from base 1. This receptor was obtained from a woman between 18 and 29 years old in good health and CMV-seronegative. The sequenced sample consisted of PBMCs. The chain was built from TRBV7-2 and TRBJ2-3; TRBD2 aligns with 8 central bases. The CDR3: CASTLTLAGGSTDTQYF. DNA sequence: TGTGCCAGCACTCTGACCCTCGCGGGAGGTAGCACAGATACGCAGTATTTT.